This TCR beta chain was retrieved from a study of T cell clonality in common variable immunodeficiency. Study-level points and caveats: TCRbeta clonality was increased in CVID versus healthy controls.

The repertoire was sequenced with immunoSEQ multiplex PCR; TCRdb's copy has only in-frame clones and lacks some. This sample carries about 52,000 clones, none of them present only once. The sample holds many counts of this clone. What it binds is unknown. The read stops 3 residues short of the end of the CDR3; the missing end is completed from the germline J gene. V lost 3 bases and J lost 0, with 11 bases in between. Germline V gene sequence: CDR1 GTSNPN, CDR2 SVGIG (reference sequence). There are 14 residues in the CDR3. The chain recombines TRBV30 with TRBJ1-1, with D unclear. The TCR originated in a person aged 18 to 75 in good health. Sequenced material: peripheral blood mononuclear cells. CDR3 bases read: TGTGCCTGGAGACATACACCAATGAACACTGAA. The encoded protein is CAWRHTPMNTE. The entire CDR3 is CAWRHTPMNTEAFF.